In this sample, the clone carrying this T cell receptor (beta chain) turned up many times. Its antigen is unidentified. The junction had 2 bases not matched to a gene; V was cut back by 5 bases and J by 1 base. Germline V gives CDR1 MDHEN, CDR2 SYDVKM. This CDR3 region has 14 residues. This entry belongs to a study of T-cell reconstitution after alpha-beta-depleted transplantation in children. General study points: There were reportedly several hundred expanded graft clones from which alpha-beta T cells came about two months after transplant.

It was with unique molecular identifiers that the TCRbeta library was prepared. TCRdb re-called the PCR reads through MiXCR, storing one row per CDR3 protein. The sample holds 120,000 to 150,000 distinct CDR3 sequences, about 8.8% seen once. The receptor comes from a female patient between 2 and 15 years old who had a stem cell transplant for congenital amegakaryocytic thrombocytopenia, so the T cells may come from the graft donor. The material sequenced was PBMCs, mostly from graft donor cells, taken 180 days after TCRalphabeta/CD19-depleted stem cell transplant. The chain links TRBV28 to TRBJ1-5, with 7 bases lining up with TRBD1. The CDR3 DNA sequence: TGTGCCAGCAGTCCGACAGGGAGCAATCAGCCCCAGCATTTT. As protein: CASSPTGSNQPQHF.